This record concerns one T cell receptor beta chain sequence. Its antigen is unidentified. The source of the sample is a study of cytotoxic CD8 clonotypes in ibrutinib-treated CLL. Findings and limits, study-wide: Clonality increased with ibrutinib response but returned toward baseline at progression.

The method was immunoSEQ multiplex PCR; TCRdb's version includes in-frame clones alone and lacks a portion of them. The table shows under 300,000 clones, with 60% to 75% occurring only once. CDR3 length: 14 amino acids. V was cut by 0 bases and J by 2 bases, with 9 bases left in between. This sample comprised PBMCs, obtained after 24 months of ibrutinib treatment. V is TRBV5-3 and J is TRBJ2-7; weak D call: TRBD2 (6 bases). TRBV5-3 is assigned to the ORF class and has an uncertain function. The clonotype originates from a human donor with chronic lymphocytic leukemia. CDR3 coding DNA: TGTGCCAGAAGCTTGGACGGGAGCCCCTACGAGCAGTACTTC. It translates to CARSLDGSPYEQYF.